This TCR beta chain comes out of a study of T cells after posttransplantation cyclophosphamide. Sequencing was performed with immunoSEQ multiplex PCR; in TCRdb, only in-frame clones are kept and a portion is missing. The sample shows fewer than 25,000 clones, around 98% of them seen only once. Cells defined as naive were viable CD3+CD4+ or CD3+CD8+ and CCR7+CD45RA+CD45RO-CD95-CD27+CD28+. Turning to this clone: Its specificity is unknown.

Looked up from germline, CDR1 is SGHRS and CDR2 is YFSETQ. V shed 2 bases and J shed 0 bases, with 6 bases lying between them. The CDR3 sequence is 14 residues long. Findings of the study overall: Skin or GI-infiltrating T cells shared few TRB sequences with blood.

The clonotype comes from a man over 45 in good health, CMV-negative, and a related stem cell transplant donor. The chain carries TRBV5-1 and TRBJ2-1; no reliable D call. The specimen sequenced was naive CD4+ T cells sorted from PBMCs. The CDR3 protein is CASSLFSSYNEQFF. The CDR3 region has the DNA TGCGCCAGCAGCTTATTTAGCTCCTACAATGAGCAGTTCTTC. The full variable domain, in which reference TRBV5-1 and TRBJ2-1 provide the parts outside the CDR3, is KAGVTQTPRYLIKTRGQQVTLSCSPISGHRSVSWYQQTPGQGLQFLFEYFSETQRNKGNFPGRFSGRQFSNSRSEMNVSTLELGDSALYLCASSLFSSYNEQFFGPGTRLTVL.